This T cell receptor beta chain was captured by sequencing in a study of blood T cell repertoires in COVID-19. The overall study: PBMCs, B-cell-depleted T cells, or T cells were the source of the cDNA or gDNA that made up the material.

Assay: immunoSEQ multiplex PCR; the TCRdb copy retains only in-frame clones and omits some. The sample includes roughly 260,000 clones, approximately 90% of them seen just once. The CDR3 has 15 residues. The V end was cut by 6 bases, the J end by 5 bases, with 19 bases between. The V gene's germline CDR1 is MGHDK and CDR2 SYGVNS. The rearrangement uses TRBV25-1 and TRBJ1-2; no clear D gene. This receptor was obtained from a woman aged 40 to 49 with acute or convalescent COVID-19. Source material: peripheral blood. CDR3 in amino acids: CASSRSGAGFYGYTF. The CDR3 DNA follows: TGTGCCAGCAGCAGGTCAGGCGCGGGGTTTTATGGCTACACCTTC.